The clone carrying this T cell receptor beta chain was observed once. Method: immunoSEQ multiplex PCR; TCRdb's copy keeps in-frame clones and lacks some. The sample has over 75,000 clones, around nine tenths seen once. The entry originates in a study of OX40 agonist ivuxolimab in advanced cancers. Germline V lookup: CDR1 LNHNV, CDR2 YYDKDF (reference sequence). V was pared by 1 base and J by 4 bases, with 10 bases between. The CDR3 extends over 14 amino acids. This clonotype originated in an adult with an advanced solid tumor such as melanoma, head and neck, liver or kidney cancer. V usage is TRBV15 and J usage is TRBJ2-5; D could derive from TRBD1 or TRBD2 (5 bases each). The sequencing used CD4+ or CD8+ T cells sorted from blood, collected in a trial of the OX40 agonist ivuxolimab. The CDR3 here is CATSRGGSGETQYF. CDR3 bases: TGTGCCACCAGCAGAGGGGGGTCGGGAGAGACCCAGTACTTC.